These T cell receptor beta chains were read from a single sample in a study of shared clonotypes between healthy human individuals. TCRdb's copy holds only in-frame clones and misses some; the assay was immunoSEQ multiplex PCR. The sample has 2 million to 2.5 million clones; under 95% are singletons. Sequencing was carried out using naive CD4+ T cells from PBMCs. The receptors come from a man aged 18-30 years in good health. Some clones in this sample may be carry-over from other donors' samples. Each CDR3 is given with its conserved first and last residue. The D gene is left open where the match is weak. Clone size is stated in some rows and not others, as once, few, many or a class when expanded.

d_call	clone_size	v_call	j_call	cdr3_nt	cdr3_aa
-	once	TRBV6-5	TRBJ1-1	TGTGCCAGCAGTGAAGTGAGGGTTTACACTGAAGCTTTCTTT	CASSEVRVYTEAFF
-	-	TRBV7-2	TRBJ2-1	TGTGCCAGCAGCTTAGTGTCGGGGGCGAATGAGCAGTTCTTC	CASSLVSGANEQFF
-	-	TRBV18	TRBJ2-7	TGTGCCAGCAAAGGGTCGGGGAGCTCCTACGAGCAGTACTTC	CASKGSGSSYEQYF
-	-	TRBV5-1	TRBJ2-1	TGCGCCAGCAGCTGGGTCGTGGGGAATGAGCAGTTCTTC	CASSWVVGNEQFF
-	-	TRBV18	TRBJ2-3	TGTGCCAGCTCACCAGAGTCGTCCGGGGATACGCAGTATTTT	CASSPESSGDTQYF
-	once	TRBV5-1	TRBJ2-3	TGCGCCAGCAGCTTGGTTGTCGTTAGCACAGATACGCAGTATTTT	CASSLVVVSTDTQYF
-	-	TRBV11-3	TRBJ2-7	TGTGCCAGCAGCTTAAGGCAGGGGAGCTACGAGCAGTACTTC	CASSLRQGSYEQYF
-	-	TRBV7-9	TRBJ2-3	TGTGCCAGCAGCTGGGGTTTATCGCCAGATACGCAGTATTTT	CASSWGLSPDTQYF
-	-	TRBV5-4	TRBJ2-7	TGTGCCAGCAGCTTGGGTGTCAGGGGGGATGTCGAGCAGTACTTC	CASSLGVRGDVEQYF
-	-	TRBV29-1	TRBJ2-5	TGCAGCGTCGGGGGACAGATTATTAAAGAGACCCAGTACTTC	CSVGGQIIKETQYF
TRBD2	-	TRBV7-3	TRBJ2-1	TGTGCCAGCAGCATAATCGGGACTAGCGGGAAAACTAATGAGCAGTTCTTC	CASSIIGTSGKTNEQFF
TRBD2	-	TRBV9	TRBJ2-3	TGTGCCAGCAGCGCACGCGGACTAGCTAAGTTACTTGATACGCAGTATTTT	CASSARGLAKLLDTQYF
TRBD1	-	TRBV9	TRBJ1-1	TGTGCCAGCAGCGCGGGGACAGGGGGAAGCACTGAAGCTTTCTTT	CASSAGTGGSTEAFF
TRBD1	-	TRBV6-1	TRBJ2-5	TGTGCCAGCAGCCGGACAGGGACCCAACAAGAGACCCAGTACTTC	CASSRTGTQQETQYF
-	-	TRBV28	TRBJ1-4	TGTGCCAGCAGTTTACAGATGGGGCGAAATGAAAAACTGTTTTTT	CASSLQMGRNEKLFF
-	-	TRBV6-1	TRBJ1-2	TGTGCCAGCAGTGAAGGAGGCCAGGCGAACTATGGCTACACCTTC	CASSEGGQANYGYTF
-	-	TRBV7-9	TRBJ2-7	TGTGCCAGCAGGACGGTCAGGGGCTACGAGCAGTACTTC	CASRTVRGYEQYF
TRBD1	-	TRBV5-1	TRBJ1-1	TGCGCCAGCAGCCCAAGAACAGGGGCGAACACTGAAGCTTTCTTT	CASSPRTGANTEAFF
TRBD1	-	TRBV7-3	TRBJ2-6	TGTGCCAGCAGCCGGGACAGAAGCTCTGGGGCCAACGTCCTGACTTTC	CASSRDRSSGANVLTF
TRBD2	-	TRBV18	TRBJ2-2	TGTGCCAGCTCACCACGTCTAGCGGACACCGGGGAGCTGTTTTTT	CASSPRLADTGELFF
-	-	TRBV5-1	TRBJ2-2	TGCGCCAGCAGCTTGTCAGAGGGTACCGGGGAGCTGTTTTTT	CASSLSEGTGELFF
TRBD1	few	TRBV6-5	TRBJ2-2	TGTGCCAGCAGTTATCCGGGACAGGGTGTGTTTTTT	CASSYPGQGVFF
-	-	TRBV4-1	TRBJ1-3	TGCGCCAGCAGCCAAGAGCCAGGAGGAAACACCATATATTTT	CASSQEPGGNTIYF
-	few	TRBV18	TRBJ1-5	TGTGCCAGCTCGACCGGAAAGAGTCAGCCCCAGCATTTT	CASSTGKSQPQHF
-	few	TRBV30	TRBJ1-5	TGTGCCTGGGCACCAGGACAGACGAATCAGCCCCAGCATTTT	CAWAPGQTNQPQHF
-	-	TRBV27	TRBJ2-3	TGTGCCAGCAGTACTCGCCGGGACACGGTGAATACGCAGTATTTT	CASSTRRDTVNTQYF
TRBD2	-	TRBV7-2	TRBJ2-7	TGTGCCAGCAGCTTAATGGCGGGAGAGCATGACGAGCAGTACTTC	CASSLMAGEHDEQYF
-	-	TRBV5-1	TRBJ2-1	TGCGCCAGCAGCTTACGATACAATGAGCAGTTCTTC	CASSLRYNEQFF
TRBD2	-	TRBV2	TRBJ2-2	TGTGCCAGCACTATTCTAGCGGATGCGAACACCGGGGAGCTGTTTTTT	CASTILADANTGELFF
-	-	TRBV7-9	TRBJ1-3	TGTGCCAGCAGCTCCCTTAAGGGGCCCGGAAACACCATATATTTT	CASSSLKGPGNTIYF
-	-	TRBV2	TRBJ2-5	TGTGCCAGCACACCCGGGGAGACCCAGTACTTC	CASTPGETQYF
-	once	TRBV7-2	TRBJ2-7	TGTGCCAGCAGCTTCCCGGTAGAAGGCTACGAGCAGTACTTC	CASSFPVEGYEQYF
-	-	TRBV7-9	TRBJ1-6	TGTGCCAGCAGCTTAGGGGCGGGAGAACCCCTCCACTTT	CASSLGAGEPLHF
TRBD2	-	TRBV6-1	TRBJ2-3	TGTGCCAGCAGACCGGGGACTATTTTCACAGATACGCAGTATTTT	CASRPGTIFTDTQYF
TRBD1	-	TRBV11-2	TRBJ2-5	TGTGCCAGCAAAAGGAATACCGGGACAGGGTCGTTATTAGAGACCCAGTACTTC	CASKRNTGTGSLLETQYF
TRBD1	-	TRBV29-1	TRBJ1-4	TGCAGCGTTCAGGGGGCCTTTAATGAAAAACTGTTTTTT	CSVQGAFNEKLFF
-	-	TRBV5-4	TRBJ2-2	TGTGCCAGCAGCTTGGGCCAAACAGGGAACACCGGGGAGCTGTTTTTT	CASSLGQTGNTGELFF
-	-	TRBV4-1	TRBJ2-7	TGCGCCAGCAGCCAAGTGACGGCGGCCAAAGACCTTTACGAGCAGTACTTC	CASSQVTAAKDLYEQYF
TRBD2	-	TRBV12-5	TRBJ2-1	TGTGCTAGTGGTTTAGAGATTCGGCGGGAGCTGACAACAAATGAGCAGTTCTTC	CASGLEIRRELTTNEQFF
TRBD2	-	TRBV7-6	TRBJ2-2	TGTGCCAGCAGCTTAACGGGGGGGCCCGGGGAGCTGTTTTTT	CASSLTGGPGELFF
TRBD2	-	TRBV10-3	TRBJ2-1	TGTGCCATCAGTACTAGCGGGAGTCTCCTAGGCGGTGAGCAGTTCTTC	CAISTSGSLLGGEQFF
-	-	TRBV5-1	TRBJ2-7	TGCGCCAGCAGCTTTGGCGGGAACACCTACGAGCAGTACTTC	CASSFGGNTYEQYF
-	once	TRBV11-2	TRBJ2-1	TGTGCCAGCAGCTTAGGGAACAATGAGCAGTTCTTC	CASSLGNNEQFF